The T cell receptor beta chain described here comes from a study of T cell responses to AZD1222 COVID-19 vaccine. Trimming took off 4 bases at V and 3 bases at J, with 10 bases between the two ends. In germline, CDR1 is LNHDA, CDR2 SQIVND (reference sequence). The CDR3 has 14 residues. Generated by immunoSEQ multiplex PCR, the TCRdb table keeps only in-frame clones and is missing some. The sample contains more than 85,000 clones, about 85% of which appear only once. Study results and limitations: White British donors predominated, females outnumbered males, and clonal diversity was possibly underestimated. Among those given AZD1222, only 5 to 7 were seropositive at baseline.

Worth noting for this clone: What it binds is not known.

This sequence joins TRBV19 and TRBJ1-5, with D tentatively TRBD1 (6 bases). The material sequenced was peripheral blood, taken on day 0 of AZD1222 vaccination. The sequence came from an adult in good health. The CDR3 sequence is CASSTGQLNQPQHF. The DNA for the CDR3 is TGTGCCAGTAGTACAGGACAGCTCAATCAGCCCCAGCATTTT.